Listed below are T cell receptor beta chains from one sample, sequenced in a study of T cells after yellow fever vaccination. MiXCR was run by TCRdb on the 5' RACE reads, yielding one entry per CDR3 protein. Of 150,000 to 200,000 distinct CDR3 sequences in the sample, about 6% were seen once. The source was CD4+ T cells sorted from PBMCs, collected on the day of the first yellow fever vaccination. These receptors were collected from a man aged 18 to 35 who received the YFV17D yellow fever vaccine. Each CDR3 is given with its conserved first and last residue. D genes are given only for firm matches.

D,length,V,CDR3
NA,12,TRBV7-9,CASSFAGNTIYF
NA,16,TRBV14,CASSQVTARGRETQYF
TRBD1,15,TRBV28,CASTLGDRENQPQHF
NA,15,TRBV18,CASSPPSHGDDEQYF
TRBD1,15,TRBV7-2,CASSLGQGAWETQYF
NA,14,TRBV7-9,CASSPVSASGEQFF
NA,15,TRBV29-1,CSAKIGISANEKLFF
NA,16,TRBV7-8,CASSSQGIRRNQPQHF
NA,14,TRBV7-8,CASTLWGISDTQYF
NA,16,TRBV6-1,CASSPGPSSSGNTIYF
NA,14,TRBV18,CASSPSISGQPQHF
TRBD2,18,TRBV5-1,CASSLASSSGGAIHVQYF
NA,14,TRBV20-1,CSTTRRDRNYGYTF
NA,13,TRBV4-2,CASGPGFLGELFF
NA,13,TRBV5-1,CASSSTGIETQYF
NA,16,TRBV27,CASSKTGAPGLYGYTF
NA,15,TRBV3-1,CASSQEYSARGTQYF
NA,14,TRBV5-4,CASSLELARTEQFF